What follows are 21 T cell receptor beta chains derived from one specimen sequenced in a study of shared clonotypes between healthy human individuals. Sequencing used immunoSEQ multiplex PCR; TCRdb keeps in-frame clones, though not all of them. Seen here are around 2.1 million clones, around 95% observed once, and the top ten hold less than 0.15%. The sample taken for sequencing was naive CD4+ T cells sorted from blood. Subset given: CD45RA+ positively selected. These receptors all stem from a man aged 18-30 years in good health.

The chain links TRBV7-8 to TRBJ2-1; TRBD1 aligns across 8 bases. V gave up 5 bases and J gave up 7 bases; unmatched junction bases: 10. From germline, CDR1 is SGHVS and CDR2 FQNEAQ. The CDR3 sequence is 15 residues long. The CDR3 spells CASSPGTGKWNEQFF. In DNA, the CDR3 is TGTGCCAGCAGCCCCGGGACAGGCAAGTGGAATGAGCAGTTCTTC.

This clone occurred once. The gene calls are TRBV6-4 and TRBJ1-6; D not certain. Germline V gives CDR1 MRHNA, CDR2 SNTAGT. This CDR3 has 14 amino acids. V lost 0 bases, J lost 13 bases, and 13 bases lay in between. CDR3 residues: CASSDSPSTAPLHF. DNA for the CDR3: TGTGCCAGCAGTGACTCCCCATCAACAGCGCCCCTCCACTTT.

The CDR3 DNA reads as TGCGCCAGCAGCGTGGCAGGGAAGAACTACGAGCAGTACGTC. Translated: CASSVAGKNYEQYV. The rearrangement joins TRBV5-1 to TRBJ2-7, with D maybe TRBD1 (5 bases). This CDR3 contains 14 residues. V was clipped by 4 bases and J by 3 bases, with 14 bases between them. In germline, CDR1 is SGHRS, CDR2 YFSETQ.

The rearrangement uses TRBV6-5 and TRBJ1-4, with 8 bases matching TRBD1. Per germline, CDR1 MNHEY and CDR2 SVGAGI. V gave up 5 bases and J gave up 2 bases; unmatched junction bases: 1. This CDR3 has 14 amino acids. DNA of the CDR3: TGTGCCAGCAGTAGGACAGGGACTAATGAAAAACTGTTTTTT. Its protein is CASSRTGTNEKLFF.

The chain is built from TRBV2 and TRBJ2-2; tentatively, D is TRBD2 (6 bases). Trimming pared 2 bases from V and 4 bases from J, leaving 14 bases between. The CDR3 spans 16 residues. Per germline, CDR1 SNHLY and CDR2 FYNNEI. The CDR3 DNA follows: TGTGCCAGCAGTGAACTCCGGACTACCGTCACCGGGGAGCTGTTTTTT. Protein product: CASSELRTTVTGELFF.

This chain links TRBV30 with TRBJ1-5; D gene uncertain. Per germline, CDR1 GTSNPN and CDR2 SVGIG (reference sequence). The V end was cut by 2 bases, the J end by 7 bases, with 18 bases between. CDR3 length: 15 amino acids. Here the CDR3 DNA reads TGTGCCTGGAGTCGACGGGATATGATTCGACAGCCCCAGCATTTT. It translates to CAWSRRDMIRQPQHF.

The CDR3 bases are TGTGCCAGCAGCGGAAGGGGTACAGATACGCAGTATTTT. Protein sequence: CASSGRGTDTQYF. The chain carries TRBV7-9 and TRBJ2-3, with a weak D call TRBD1 (5 bases). The CDR3 is made up of 13 amino acids. Germline V gene data show CDR1 as SEHNR and CDR2 as FQNEAQ (reference sequence). Between the trimmed V and J ends, which lost 5 bases and 3 bases, there was a span of 9 bases.

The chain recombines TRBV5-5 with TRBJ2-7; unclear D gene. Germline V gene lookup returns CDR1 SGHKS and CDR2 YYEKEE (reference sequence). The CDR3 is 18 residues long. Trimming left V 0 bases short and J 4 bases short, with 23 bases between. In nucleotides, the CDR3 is TGTGCCAGCAGCTTGGTCGGGTTTAGTCCGGCGCCGAGATACGAGCAGTACTTC. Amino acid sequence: CASSLVGFSPAPRYEQYF.

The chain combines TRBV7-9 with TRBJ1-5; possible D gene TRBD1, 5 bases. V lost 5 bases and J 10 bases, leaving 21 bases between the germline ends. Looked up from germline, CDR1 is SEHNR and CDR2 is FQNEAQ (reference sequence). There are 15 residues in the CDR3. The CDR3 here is CASSLSSGTQGPQHF. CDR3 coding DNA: TGTGCCAGCAGCCTGAGTTCAGGGACTCAGGGACCCCAGCATTTT.

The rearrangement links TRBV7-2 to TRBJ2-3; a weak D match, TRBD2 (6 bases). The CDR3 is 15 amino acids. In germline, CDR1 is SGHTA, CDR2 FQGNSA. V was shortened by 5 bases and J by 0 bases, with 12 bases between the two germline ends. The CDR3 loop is CASSRERLSTDTQYF. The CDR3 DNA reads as TGTGCCAGCAGCCGGGAGCGGCTTAGCACAGATACGCAGTATTTT.

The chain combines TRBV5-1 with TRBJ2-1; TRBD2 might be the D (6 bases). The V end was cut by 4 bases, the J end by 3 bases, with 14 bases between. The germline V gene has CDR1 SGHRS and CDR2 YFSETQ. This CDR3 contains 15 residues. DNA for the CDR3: TGCGCCAGCAGCCAGCAGGGAGGTAGCTACAATGAGCAGTTCTTC. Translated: CASSQQGGSYNEQFF.

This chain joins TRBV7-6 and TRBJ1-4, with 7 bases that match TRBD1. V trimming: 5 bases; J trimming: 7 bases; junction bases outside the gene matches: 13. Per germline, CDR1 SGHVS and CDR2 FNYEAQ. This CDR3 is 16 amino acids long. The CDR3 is CASSPGYRGPLEKLFF. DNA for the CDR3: TGTGCCAGCAGCCCGGGGTACAGGGGACCACTTGAAAAACTGTTTTTT.

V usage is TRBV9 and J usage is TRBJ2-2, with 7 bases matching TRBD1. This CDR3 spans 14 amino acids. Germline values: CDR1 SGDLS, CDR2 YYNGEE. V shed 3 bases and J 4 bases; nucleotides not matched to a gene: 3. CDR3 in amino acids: CASSGQGTTGELFF. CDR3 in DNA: TGTGCCAGCAGCGGACAGGGTACCACCGGGGAGCTGTTTTTT.

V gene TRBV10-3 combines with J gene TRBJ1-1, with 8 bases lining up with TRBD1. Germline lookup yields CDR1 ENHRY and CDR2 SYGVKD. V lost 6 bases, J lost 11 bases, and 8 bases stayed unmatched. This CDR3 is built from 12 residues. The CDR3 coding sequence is TGTGCCATCAGAGGACAGGGTCGACGGGCTTTCTTT. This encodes CAIRGQGRRAFF.

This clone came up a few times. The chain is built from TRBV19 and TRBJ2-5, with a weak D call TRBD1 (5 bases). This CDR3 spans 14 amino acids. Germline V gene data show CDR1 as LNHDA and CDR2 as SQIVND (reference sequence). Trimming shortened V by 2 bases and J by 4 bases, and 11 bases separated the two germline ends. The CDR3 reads CASSISAGPETQYF. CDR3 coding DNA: TGTGCCAGTAGTATAAGTGCAGGGCCAGAGACCCAGTACTTC.

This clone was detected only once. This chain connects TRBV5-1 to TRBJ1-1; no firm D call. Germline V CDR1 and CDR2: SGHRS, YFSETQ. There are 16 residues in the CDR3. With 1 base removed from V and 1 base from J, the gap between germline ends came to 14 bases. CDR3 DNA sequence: TGCGCCAGCAGCTTGATGGCGGGGAAGGGGAACACTGAAGCTTTCTTT. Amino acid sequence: CASSLMAGKGNTEAFF.

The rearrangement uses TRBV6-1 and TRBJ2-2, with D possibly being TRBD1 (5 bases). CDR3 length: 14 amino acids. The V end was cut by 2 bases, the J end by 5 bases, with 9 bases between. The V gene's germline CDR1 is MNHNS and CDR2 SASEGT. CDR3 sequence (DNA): TGTGCCAGCAGTGAACAGGGCGAAACCGGGGAGCTGTTTTTT. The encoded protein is CASSEQGETGELFF.

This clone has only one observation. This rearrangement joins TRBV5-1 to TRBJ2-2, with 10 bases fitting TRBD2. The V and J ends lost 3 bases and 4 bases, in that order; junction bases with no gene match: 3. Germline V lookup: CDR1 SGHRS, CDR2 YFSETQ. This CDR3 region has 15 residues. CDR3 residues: CASSSAGGITGELFF. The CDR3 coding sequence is TGCGCCAGCAGCTCAGCGGGAGGGATCACCGGGGAGCTGTTTTTT. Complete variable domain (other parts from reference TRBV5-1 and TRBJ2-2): KAGVTQTPRYLIKTRGQQVTLSCSPISGHRSVSWYQQTPGQGLQFLFEYFSETQRNKGNFPGRFSGRQFSNSRSEMNVSTLELGDSALYLCASSSAGGITGELFFGEGSRLTVL.

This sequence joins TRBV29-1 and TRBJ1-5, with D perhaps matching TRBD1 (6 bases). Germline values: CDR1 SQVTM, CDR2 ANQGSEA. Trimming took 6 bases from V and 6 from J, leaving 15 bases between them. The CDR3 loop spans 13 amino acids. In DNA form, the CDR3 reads TGCAGCGTGCAGCAGGGGCCGGGTCAGCCCCAGCATTTT. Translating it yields CSVQQGPGQPQHF.

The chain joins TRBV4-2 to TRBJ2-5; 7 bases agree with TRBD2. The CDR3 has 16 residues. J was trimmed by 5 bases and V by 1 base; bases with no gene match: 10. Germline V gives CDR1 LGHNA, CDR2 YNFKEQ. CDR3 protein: CASSQGNSREGETQYF. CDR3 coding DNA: TGTGCCAGCAGCCAAGGAAATTCGAGGGAGGGGGAGACCCAGTACTTC.

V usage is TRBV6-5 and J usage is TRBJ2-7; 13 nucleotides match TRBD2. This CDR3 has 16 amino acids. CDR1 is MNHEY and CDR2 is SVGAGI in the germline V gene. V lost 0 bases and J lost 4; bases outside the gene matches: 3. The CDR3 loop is CASSYSSTSGGYEQYF. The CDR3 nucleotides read TGTGCCAGCAGTTACTCCTCGACTAGCGGGGGGTACGAGCAGTACTTC.